This paragraph covers one T cell receptor (beta chain) sequence. The record originates from a study of control samples from healthy donors and cancer patients. Measured with immunoSEQ multiplex PCR; TCRdb has only the in-frame clones, and not every one. The profile shows about 160,000 clones, approximately 93% of them singletons. Sequencing was performed on blood. This TCR was recovered from a man between 18 and 29 years old in good health.

CDR3 in DNA: TGTGCCAGCAGCCCACGAGTGGGTCAGCCCCAGCATTTT. Its translation: CASSPRVGQPQHF. The chain carries TRBV7-6 and TRBJ1-5, with unresolved D. Deletions cut 5 bases from V and 6 bases from J, with 11 bases between. Germline values: CDR1 SGHVS, CDR2 FNYEAQ. The CDR3 consists of 13 residues.